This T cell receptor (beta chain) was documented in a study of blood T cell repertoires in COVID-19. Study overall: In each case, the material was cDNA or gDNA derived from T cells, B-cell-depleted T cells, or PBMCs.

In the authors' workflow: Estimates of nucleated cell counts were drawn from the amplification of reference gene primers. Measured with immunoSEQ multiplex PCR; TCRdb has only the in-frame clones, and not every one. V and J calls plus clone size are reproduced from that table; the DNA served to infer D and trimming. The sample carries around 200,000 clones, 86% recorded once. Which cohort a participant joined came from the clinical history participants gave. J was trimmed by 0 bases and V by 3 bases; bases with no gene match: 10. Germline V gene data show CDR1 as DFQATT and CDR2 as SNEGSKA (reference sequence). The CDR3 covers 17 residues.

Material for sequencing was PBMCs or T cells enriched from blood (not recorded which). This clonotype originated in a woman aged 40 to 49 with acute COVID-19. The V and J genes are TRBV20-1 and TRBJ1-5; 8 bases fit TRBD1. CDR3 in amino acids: CSASPRQGAYSNQPQHF. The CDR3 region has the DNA TGCAGTGCTAGTCCTCGGCAGGGGGCATATAGCAATCAGCCCCAGCATTTT.